These 27 T cell receptor beta chains were sequenced from one sample in a study of identical twins. Each CDR3 protein is one row after TCRdb ran MiXCR on the 5' RACE reads. The data show around 1.7 million distinct CDR3 sequences, less than 35% seen once. Sample: cord blood. These receptors were collected from a newborn girl in good health.

This clonotype was found once. This may be a read error, as it is one base from a much larger clone. CDR3 sequence: CAINLAGDNEQFF. CDR3 DNA: TGTGCCATCAACCTAGCGGGAGACAATGAGCAGTTCTTC. The rearrangement joins TRBV10-3 to TRBJ2-1, with 10 positions matching TRBD2. The CDR3 sequence is 13 residues long. Per the germline V gene, CDR1 is ENHRY and CDR2 is SYGVKD. Unmatched junction bases numbered 2, after V lost 7 bases and J lost 5 bases.

This chain joins TRBV20-1 and TRBJ2-3; possibly TRBD1 for D (6 bases). The germline V gene has CDR1 DFQATT and CDR2 SNEGSKA (reference sequence). The CDR3 loop spans 15 amino acids. Trimming removed 3 bases at V and 4 bases at J, with 17 bases between. The CDR3 region is CSARRRGVGADTQYF. CDR3 DNA: TGCAGTGCTAGGCGCAGGGGAGTCGGCGCAGATACGCAGTATTTT.

The chain carries TRBV20-1 and TRBJ2-7; TRBD2 might be the D (7 bases). This CDR3 comprises 12 residues. The germline V and J ends were trimmed by 4 bases and 6 bases, with 13 bases remaining between them. In germline, CDR1 is DFQATT, CDR2 SNEGSKA (reference sequence). CDR3 loop: CSAIGGEIEQYF. The CDR3 DNA sequence: TGCAGTGCTATAGGGGGGGAAATCGAGCAGTACTTC.

Comments on this clonotype: Because it lacks the conserved phenylalanine or tryptophan at the end, this CDR3 is likely a read error. This sequence joins TRBV27 and TRBJ2-1, with a tentative D call TRBD1 (5 bases). The DNA end is more similar to TRBJ2-7, so the J call may be wrong. This CDR3 region has 13 residues. Germline V gene sequence: CDR1 MNHEY, CDR2 SMNVEV (reference sequence). Written as DNA, the CDR3 is TGTGCCAGCAAGCTTCACCAGGGAAACGAGCAGTACCTC. This encodes CASKLHQGNEQYL.

In the case of this clonotype: At one end, the junction sequence differs from germline, possibly due to a read error. The V and J genes are TRBV20-1 and TRBJ1-6, with a weak D call TRBD1 (5 bases). Per the germline V gene, CDR1 is DFQATT and CDR2 is SNEGSKA (reference sequence). This CDR3 spans 16 amino acids. This CDR3 reads CSATWGVRPYNSPLHF. The CDR3 nucleotides are TGCAGTGCTACCTGGGGGGTGCGCCCCTATAATTCGCCCCTCCACTTT.

J is TRBJ1-1 and V is TRBV6-5; D gene ambiguous. V was cut by 2 bases and J by 0 bases, with 10 bases left in between. The CDR3 is 15 residues long. Per the germline V gene, CDR1 is MNHEY and CDR2 is SVGAGI. CDR3 nucleotides: TGTGCCAGCAGTTACCGGACGGACCTGAACACTGAAGCTTTCTTT. Translating gives CASSYRTDLNTEAFF.

The V and J genes are TRBV25-1 and TRBJ2-4, with TRBD1 matching over 7 bases. Matching the DNA end better, TRBJ2-5 makes the J call doubtful. This CDR3 is built from 12 residues. Germline V lookup: CDR1 MGHDK, CDR2 SYGVNS. For the CDR3, the DNA is TGTGCCAGCAGATCACAGGGGGAGACCCAGTACTTC. It encodes CASRSQGETQYF.

This clonotype has just a few counts. The chain carries TRBV12-5 and TRBJ2-1; D remains unclear. Germline lookup yields CDR1 LGHNT and CDR2 FRNRAP. The V end lost 1 base, the J end lost 9 bases, and 10 bases lay between the germline ends. The CDR3 is 13 residues long. The CDR3 reads CASGLGPVAEQFF. CDR3 DNA sequence: TGTGCTAGTGGTTTGGGGCCGGTGGCTGAGCAGTTCTTC.

The table lists this clonotype with a few counts. This chain connects TRBV5-1 to TRBJ2-1, with TRBD2 matching over 11 bases. V shed 2 bases and J 2 bases; nucleotides not matched to a gene: 3. The CDR3 spans 16 residues. From germline, CDR1 is SGHRS and CDR2 YFSETQ. CDR3 residues: CASSLLAGDTYNEQFF. The DNA of the CDR3 is TGCGCCAGCAGCTTACTAGCGGGGGATACCTACAATGAGCAGTTCTTC. Drawing the rest from reference TRBV5-1 and TRBJ2-1, the complete variable domain is KAGVTQTPRYLIKTRGQQVTLSCSPISGHRSVSWYQQTPGQGLQFLFEYFSETQRNKGNFPGRFSGRQFSNSRSEMNVSTLELGDSALYLCASSLLAGDTYNEQFFGPGTRLTVL.

This clonotype has ten or more counts. The CDR3 sequence is CASRPGQGDIINYGYTF. The CDR3 DNA reads as TGTGCCAGCAGGCCTGGACAGGGGGACATTATTAACTATGGCTACACCTTC. The chain joins TRBV12-3 or TRBV12-4 to TRBJ1-2; 10 bases match TRBD1. This CDR3 is built from 17 residues. V was clipped by 6 bases and J by 1 base; unmatched bases: 11.

This chain links TRBV21-1 with TRBJ2-5; the table's D call, TRBD1, was not checked against the DNA. The tail of the sequence fits TRBJ2-7 better, so the J call may be wrong. TRBV21-1 is given as a pseudogene. The CDR3 has 15 residues. CDR3 nucleotides: TGTGCCAGCAGCAAGTCCGGGACAAGGTGGTACGAGCAGTACTTC. Encoded protein: CASSKSGTRWYEQYF.

The chain couples TRBV15 to TRBJ1-2; a possible D gene is TRBD1 (6 bases). The length of the CDR3 is 17 residues. In germline, CDR1 is LNHNV, CDR2 YYDKDF (reference sequence). V was shortened by 0 bases and J by 4 bases, with 18 bases between the two germline ends. The DNA for the CDR3 is TGTGCCACCAGCAGAGATCCGATGGGACAAGACGGCTATGGCTACACCTTC. It specifies CATSRDPMGQDGYGYTF.

About this clonotype itself: This may come from a read error, since a much larger clone is one base off. CDR3 DNA sequence: TGTGCCAGCAGCCGAGCACGATGCAAGTGCCCGTCGAAAAACATTCAGTACTTC. Translated, it gives CASSRARCKCPSKNIQYF. The chain links TRBV4-2 to TRBJ2-4; D not certain. Per the germline V gene, CDR1 is LGHNA and CDR2 is YNFKEQ. The CDR3 has 18 residues. V lost 4 bases and J lost 4, with 23 bases in between.

The rearrangement joins TRBV20-1 to TRBJ2-4, with TRBD1 as a possible D gene (6 bases). This CDR3 has 16 amino acids. V was shortened by 1 base and J by 3 bases, with 16 bases between the two germline ends. From germline, CDR1 is DFQATT and CDR2 SNEGSKA (reference sequence). The CDR3 coding sequence is TGCAGTGCTAGAGTGGACAGTCAGTACCGCAAAAACATTCAGTACTTC. Translating it yields CSARVDSQYRKNIQYF.

This chain links TRBV24-1 with TRBJ2-2; a weak D match, TRBD2 (5 bases). V was pared by 5 bases and J by 7 bases, with 13 bases between. The germline gives CDR1 KGHDR, CDR2 SFDVKD. This CDR3 is 14 amino acids long. The CDR3 region has the DNA TGTGCCACCAGTGCCGGGAAAGGGTACGGGGAGCTGTTTTTT. Its protein is CATSAGKGYGELFF.

This chain joins TRBV24-1 and TRBJ2-2, with 7 bases identical to TRBD1. Trimming at V came to 9 bases and at J to 1 base, leaving 4 bases not matched to a gene. Germline CDR1 and CDR2: KGHDR and SFDVKD. This CDR3 spans 14 amino acids. The CDR3 DNA reads as TGTGCCACCTACTGGACAGGGAACACCGGGGAGCTGTTTTTT. This codes for CATYWTGNTGELFF.

V and J are TRBV7-2 and TRBJ1-5; TRBD1 agrees at 9 bases. Germline CDR1 is SGHTA and CDR2 is FQGNSA. The CDR3 runs 17 residues. Trimming cost V 2 bases and J 5 bases; bases outside gene matches: 10. This CDR3 is CASSLSYRQGGDQPQHF. The CDR3 nucleotides read TGTGCCAGCAGCTTATCGTACCGACAGGGGGGCGATCAGCCCCAGCATTTT. The entire variable domain, with the rest obtained from reference TRBV7-2 and TRBJ1-5, is as follows: GAGVSQSPSNKVTEKGKDVELRCDPISGHTALYWYRQSLGQGLEFLIYFQGNSAPDKSGLPSDRFSAERTGGSVSTLTIQRTQQEDSAVYLCASSLSYRQGGDQPQHFGDGTRLSIL.

This clonotype has just a few counts. The chain links TRBV11-2 to TRBJ2-3; no clear D. V lost 5 bases and J 1 base, leaving 16 bases between the germline ends. Per the germline V gene, CDR1 is SGHAT and CDR2 is FQNNGV. The CDR3 sequence is 16 residues long. CDR3: CASSPRLVSGTDTQYF. The CDR3 DNA reads TGTGCCAGCAGCCCCCGGCTCGTCTCTGGCACAGATACGCAGTATTTT.

This clonotype was counted between two and nine times. The CDR3 here is CASIVGNENEKLFF. Written as DNA, the CDR3 is TGTGCCAGCATTGTAGGCAACGAAAATGAAAAACTGTTTTTT. The chain has TRBV7-9 and TRBJ1-4; D remains ambiguous. Trimming took 7 bases from V and 5 from J, leaving 14 bases between them. The CDR3 consists of 14 residues. The germline CDR1 and CDR2 sequences are SEHNR and FQNEAQ (reference sequence).

This clonotype came up a few times. The J gene is TRBJ2-5, the V gene TRBV5-6, with D tentatively TRBD2 (6 bases). Trimming removed 4 bases from V and 11 bases from J, with 33 bases in between. The CDR3 covers 18 residues. The V gene's germline CDR1 is SGHDT and CDR2 YYEEEE. CDR3 sequence reads: CASSNSGSSGRSYNEQYF. The CDR3 DNA sequence: TGTGCCAGCAGCAATAGTGGTTCGAGCGGGCGTTCCTACAATGAGCAGTACTTC.

V and J are TRBV5-6 and TRBJ2-2; D not resolved. V lost 3 bases and J lost 7, with 10 bases in between. CDR1 is SGHDT and CDR2 is YYEEEE in the germline V gene. There are 13 residues in the CDR3. The CDR3 protein is CASSSSAIGELFF. The CDR3 DNA sequence: TGTGCCAGCAGCTCTAGTGCGATCGGGGAGCTGTTTTTT. The full variable domain, rest sourced from reference TRBV5-6 and TRBJ2-2, is DAGVTQSPTHLIKTRGQQVTLRCSPKSGHDTVSWYQQALGQGPQFIFQYYEEEERQRGNFPDRFSGHQFPNYSSELNVNALLLGDSALYLCASSSSAIGELFFGEGSRLTVL.

The chain links TRBV29-1 to TRBJ1-3; TRBD1 is a possible D gene (5 bases). The CDR3 extends over 16 amino acids. CDR1 and CDR2 (germline): SQVTM, ANQGSEA. V lost 3 bases to trimming and J lost 0 bases, with 15 bases between them. The chain's CDR3 is CSVDPLGGSSGNTIYF. The CDR3 region has the DNA TGCAGCGTTGATCCATTGGGGGGGAGCTCTGGAAACACCATATATTTT.

This clonotype was seen a few times. V usage is TRBV20-1 and J usage is TRBJ2-4; D is unclear. CDR1 is DFQATT, CDR2 SNEGSKA, per germline (reference sequence). Trimming pared 5 bases from V and 2 bases from J, leaving 4 bases between. The CDR3 has 11 amino acids. This CDR3 is CSAGSKNIQYF. CDR3 DNA: TGCAGTGCTGGGTCCAAAAACATTCAGTACTTC.

This clonotype was counted ten times or more. The chain carries TRBV4-2 and TRBJ2-1; 10 nucleotides align to TRBD1. Germline lookup yields CDR1 LGHNA and CDR2 YNFKEQ. The CDR3 totals 16 residues. V lost 0 bases, J lost 7 bases, and 6 bases stayed unmatched. CDR3 sequence (DNA): TGTGCCAGCAGCCAAGAAGACAGGGGGCGAAGAAATGAGCAGTTCTTC. Its protein is CASSQEDRGRRNEQFF.

The chain joins TRBV29-1 to TRBJ2-3; no clear D gene. Germline V gene data show CDR1 as SQVTM and CDR2 as ANQGSEA. The CDR3 length is 12 residues. CDR3: CRSYTHTDTQYF. The CDR3 region has the DNA TGCCGTTCATACACACACACAGATACGCAGTATTTT.

This chain links TRBV3-1 with TRBJ2-1, with 7 bases that match TRBD2. The trim removed 4 bases at V and 4 bases at J, leaving 10 bases unmatched. The CDR3 sequence is 16 residues long. Per the germline V gene, CDR1 is LGHDT and CDR2 is YNNKEL (reference sequence). The CDR3 sequence is CASSLSFAGAYNEQFF. The CDR3 DNA reads as TGTGCCAGCAGCCTAAGTTTTGCGGGAGCTTACAATGAGCAGTTCTTC.

The V and J genes are TRBV9 and TRBJ2-3; 7 positions agree with TRBD2. The CDR3 is made up of 15 amino acids. Germline CDR1 reads SGDLS; CDR2 reads YYNGEE. J gave up 0 bases and V 3 bases, and 4 bases lay outside the gene matches. CDR3 protein: CASSAGTTSTDTQYF. CDR3 DNA sequence: TGTGCCAGCAGCGCAGGGACTACTAGCACAGATACGCAGTATTTT. Drawing the rest from reference TRBV9 and TRBJ2-3, the complete variable domain is DSGVTQTPKHLITATGQRVTLRCSPRSGDLSVYWYQQSLDQGLQFLIQYYNGEERAKGNILERFSAQQFPDLHSELNLSSLELGDSALYFCASSAGTTSTDTQYFGPGTRLTVL.